These 17 T cell receptor beta chains were all obtained from the same sample, sequenced in a study of T cells in Graves' hyperthyroidism and ophthalmopathy. RNA transcripts gave rise to amplified TCR beta CDR3 regions. During a first-round RT-PCR of the TCR CDR3, the HTBI primer set was used. TCRdb processed the multiplex PCR reads anew with MiXCR; each CDR3 protein has one entry. The data hold around 690,000 distinct CDR3 sequences, with less than 25% observed a single time. Sequenced material: blood. These receptors all come from a young man with Graves' ophthalmopathy.

This clonotype has a count of ten or more. This rearrangement joins TRBV11-2 to TRBJ2-1; 7 bases map to TRBD2. V lost 5 bases to trimming and J lost 8 bases; unmatched junction nucleotides: 24. Germline assignment: CDR1 SGHAT and CDR2 FQNNGV. The CDR3 covers 19 residues. The CDR3 nucleotides are TGTGCCAGCAGCCCTCTGATCCGGATCGGACTAGTACGTGGCGATGAGCAGTTCTTC. This codes for CASSPLIRIGLVRGDEQFF.

This chain uses TRBV11-3 with TRBJ2-1; TRBD1 matches at 11 bases. The germline gives CDR1 SGHNT, CDR2 YENEEA. CDR3 length: 16 amino acids. J gave up 3 bases and V 5 bases, and 6 bases lay outside the gene matches. CDR3 protein: CASSKTGTGGYNEQFF. Written as DNA, the CDR3 is TGTGCCAGCAGCAAAACCGGGACAGGGGGCTACAATGAGCAGTTCTTC.

The chain has TRBV10-3 and TRBJ1-5; TRBD1 aligns across 8 bases. Losses at the gene ends were 1 base for V and 7 bases for J; bases not matched to a gene: 6. The CDR3 spans 15 residues. From germline, CDR1 is ENHRY and CDR2 SYGVKD. The DNA of the CDR3 is TGTGCCATCAGTGAGTTTGGACAGGGCCCCCAGCCCCAGCATTTT. As protein: CAISEFGQGPQPQHF.

The chain combines TRBV6-1 with TRBJ2-3; D ambiguous. This CDR3 has 17 residues. The germline V gene has CDR1 MNHNS and CDR2 SASEGT. V lost 3 bases, J lost 2 bases, and 18 bases lay in between. The CDR3: CASSEEISTRATDTQYF. The CDR3 bases are TGTGCCAGCAGTGAGGAGATCAGCACAAGAGCCACAGATACGCAGTATTTT.

Note on this clonotype: This clone may be a read error of a much larger clone one base away. V is TRBV7-2 and J is TRBJ2-7, with 9 bases aligning to TRBD2. Germline V CDR1 and CDR2: SGHTA, FQGNSA. The length of the CDR3 is 17 residues. CDR3 sequence: CASSFDRFSGSSYGQYF. The DNA for the CDR3 is TGTGCCAGCAGCTTCGACCGATTTAGCGGGAGCTCCTACGGGCAGTACTTC.

This clonotype was found a few times. The rearrangement links TRBV28 to TRBJ2-5; possible D gene TRBD1, 5 bases. Trimming removed 6 bases at V and 0 bases at J, with 11 bases between. Germline lookup yields CDR1 MDHEN and CDR2 SYDVKM. The CDR3 is made up of 14 amino acids. The chain's CDR3 is CASSPRAYQETQYF. CDR3 in DNA: TGTGCCAGCAGCCCCAGGGCCTACCAAGAGACCCAGTACTTC.

Turning to this clonotype: This may arise from a read error, as a much more abundant clone is one base away. The gene calls are TRBV28 and TRBJ1-1; 7 bases fit TRBD1. Germline assignment: CDR1 MDHEN and CDR2 SYDVKM. The CDR3 length is 14 residues. As DNA, the CDR3 is TGTGCCAGCAGTTTATGGGGACAGAACGCTGAAGCTTTCTTT. Protein: CASSLWGQNAEAFF.

This clonotype was recorded many times. The V gene is TRBV3-1, the J gene TRBJ1-2, with D unresolved. The V gene lost 0 bases and the J gene lost 5 bases, with 7 bases spanning the gap. Germline CDR1 and CDR2: LGHDT and YNNKEL (reference sequence). The CDR3 spans 13 residues. CDR3 loop: CASSQEQTYGYTF. CDR3 nucleotides: TGTGCCAGCAGCCAAGAACAGACTTATGGCTACACCTTC.

The chain has TRBV5-6 and TRBJ2-5, with 7 bases aligning to TRBD1. The trim removed 2 bases at V and 4 bases at J, leaving 8 bases unmatched. Germline V gives CDR1 SGHDT, CDR2 YYEEEE. The CDR3 totals 15 residues. The CDR3 is CASSLVQTGRETQYF. CDR3 DNA sequence: TGTGCCAGCAGCTTAGTCCAGACAGGGAGAGAGACCCAGTACTTC.

The table lists this clonotype with many counts. This chain links TRBV28 with TRBJ2-3, with 9 bases that match TRBD1. The CDR3 loop spans 17 amino acids. J was trimmed by 11 bases and V by 6 bases; bases with no gene match: 21. Germline loops: CDR1 MDHEN, CDR2 SYDVKM. CDR3 sequence (DNA): TGTGCCAGCAGCTCAGGGCGCGGGACAGGGTTGAGGAACGGGCAGTATTTT. It yields the protein CASSSGRGTGLRNGQYF.

This chain links TRBV6-1 with TRBJ2-3; 9 nucleotides line up with TRBD2. In germline, CDR1 is MNHNS, CDR2 SASEGT. The V and J ends lost 7 bases and 2 bases, in that order; junction bases with no gene match: 4. The CDR3 has 14 residues. The CDR3 here is CASTLAGTTDTQYF. DNA for the CDR3: TGTGCCAGCACCCTAGCGGGAACCACAGATACGCAGTATTTT.

This clonotype was seen many times. This chain uses TRBV30 with TRBJ1-1; D unresolved. Trimming cost V 4 bases and J 5 bases, with 8 bases left between them. This CDR3 region has 11 residues. The germline V gene has CDR1 GTSNPN and CDR2 SVGIG (reference sequence). The CDR3 DNA reads TGTGCCTGGACTCTAGGGACTGAAGCTTTCTTT. Encoded protein: CAWTLGTEAFF.

A few counts support this clonotype. CDR3 in DNA: TGTGCCAGCGGCTCAGCTTGGGAAAAACTGTTTTTT. Its protein product is CASGSAWEKLFF. The chain combines TRBV7-9 with TRBJ1-4, with D unresolved. Trimming shortened V by 8 bases and J by 8 bases, and 12 bases separated the two germline ends. The CDR3 runs 12 residues. Per the germline V gene, CDR1 is SEHNR and CDR2 is FQNEAQ (reference sequence).

With respect to this clonotype: Since a much larger clone is just one base distant, this may be a read error. The rearrangement uses TRBV2 and TRBJ2-1, with 10 bases aligning to TRBD2. Germline CDR1 SNHLY, CDR2 FYNNEI. The CDR3 loop spans 16 amino acids. The CDR3 region is CASRLAGSSSYDEQFF. The CDR3 DNA sequence: TGTGCCAGCAGACTAGCGGGGTCTAGCTCCTACGATGAGCAGTTCTTC.

The chain combines TRBV9 with TRBJ2-2; D remains unclear. CDR1 is SGDLS, CDR2 YYNGEE, per germline. This CDR3 region has 14 residues. Between the trimmed V and J ends, which lost 0 bases and 1 base, there was a span of 4 bases. The CDR3 loop reads CASSVGQNTGELFF. The CDR3 DNA reads as TGTGCCAGCAGCGTAGGGCAGAACACCGGGGAGCTGTTTTTT.

The chain couples TRBV6-9 to TRBJ2-3, with 8 bases aligning to TRBD1. Trimming removed 5 bases from V and 6 bases from J; junction bases left unmatched: 10. Germline loops: CDR1 MNHGY, CDR2 SVAAGI. The CDR3 length is 15 residues. CDR3 bases: TGTGCCAGCAGTAGACAGACAGGGGAATTCGATACGCAGTATTTT. This translates into CASSRQTGEFDTQYF.

The sample holds many counts of this clonotype. The V gene is TRBV3-1, the J gene TRBJ1-5; 7 bases align to TRBD1. J lost 0 bases, V lost 3 bases, and 2 bases had no gene match. The germline V gene has CDR1 LGHDT and CDR2 YNNKEL (reference sequence). CDR3 size: 15 residues. The CDR3 reads CASSQGQYSNQPQHF. The CDR3 region has the DNA TGTGCCAGCAGCCAGGGACAGTATAGCAATCAGCCCCAGCATTTT.